The 16 T cell receptor beta chains listed next were all sequenced from one sample in a study of blood T cell repertoires in COVID-19. Only in-frame clones appear in the TCRdb table, and some are missing; sequencing was by immunoSEQ multiplex PCR. Of more than 350,000 clones listed, approximately 90% were seen once; the top ten hold roughly 1%. The source material was PBMCs or T cells enriched from blood (not recorded which). The receptor set was obtained from a man younger than 35 who had recovered from COVID-19.

The chain joins TRBV6-2 or TRBV6-3 to TRBJ1-5; 7 bases agree with TRBD1. V lost 6 bases and J lost 3; bases outside the gene matches: 8. The CDR3 loop spans 15 amino acids. Per germline, CDR1 MNHEY and CDR2 SVGEGT. In DNA form, the CDR3 reads TGTGCCAGCAGCCCCCGACAGGGCGACAATCAGCCCCAGCATTTT. Translating it yields CASSPRQGDNQPQHF.

The chain is built from TRBV5-5 and TRBJ1-1; perhaps TRBD1 as D (5 bases). Looked up from germline, CDR1 is SGHKS and CDR2 is YYEKEE (reference sequence). The CDR3 loop spans 15 amino acids. Deletions cut 1 base from V and 1 base from J, with 11 bases between. CDR3 loop: CASSLTPTGNTEAFF. The CDR3 region has the DNA TGTGCCAGCAGCTTGACCCCCACAGGGAACACTGAAGCTTTCTTT. The full variable domain, completed using reference TRBV5-5 and TRBJ1-1, is DAGVTQSPTHLIKTRGQQVTLRCSPISGHKSVSWYQQVLGQGPQFIFQYYEKEERGRGNFPDRFSARQFPNYSSELNVNALLLGDSALYLCASSLTPTGNTEAFFGQGTRLTVV.

The genes are TRBV18 and TRBJ2-3; possibly TRBD1 for D (5 bases). The CDR3 runs to 14 residues. Germline V gene data show CDR1 as KGHSH and CDR2 as LQKENI. The V end lost 6 bases, the J end lost 8 bases, and 18 bases lay between the germline ends. The CDR3 protein is CASSLGQGLFTQYF. CDR3 bases: TGTGCCAGCTCTTTGGGTCAGGGATTATTTACGCAGTATTTT.

The V call is TRBV9, the J call TRBJ1-2, with 9 nucleotides matching TRBD1. CDR3 size: 15 residues. Trimming at V came to 4 bases and at J to 1 base, leaving 5 bases not matched to a gene. From germline, CDR1 is SGDLS and CDR2 YYNGEE. CDR3 region: CASSFGTGFNYGYTF. In DNA, the CDR3 is TGTGCCAGCAGCTTTGGGACAGGGTTTAACTATGGCTACACCTTC.

The chain couples TRBV5-4 to TRBJ2-1, with D possibly being TRBD2 (6 bases). From germline, CDR1 is SGHNT and CDR2 YYREEE (reference sequence). V lost 9 bases and J lost 4, with 17 bases in between. The length of the CDR3 is 14 residues. In nucleotides, the CDR3 is TGTGCCACCCTCGGGGCGGGGAGTTACAATGAGCAGTTCTTC. It yields the protein CATLGAGSYNEQFF.

The chain recombines TRBV6-2 or TRBV6-3 with TRBJ1-5; D not resolved. This CDR3 has 13 amino acids. Per germline, CDR1 MNHEY and CDR2 SVGEGT. V gave up 0 bases and J gave up 5 bases, with 5 bases separating them. DNA for the CDR3: TGTGCCAGCAGTTACTCAGCCGATCAGCCCCAGCATTTT. The encoded protein is CASSYSADQPQHF.

This rearrangement joins TRBV4-1 to TRBJ1-1; a weak D match, TRBD1 (5 bases). Germline assignment: CDR1 MGHRA and CDR2 YSYEKL. The CDR3 is made up of 15 amino acids. Trimming left V 3 bases short and J 0 bases short, with 11 bases between. The CDR3 region is CASSQYPGVNTEAFF. The CDR3 DNA is TGCGCCAGCAGCCAGTATCCGGGGGTGAACACTGAAGCTTTCTTT.

The chain couples TRBV29-1 to TRBJ2-7, with D possibly TRBD2 on 6 matching bases. Looked up from germline, CDR1 is SQVTM and CDR2 is ANQGSEA. CDR3 size: 13 residues. Trimming pared 6 bases from V and 1 base from J, leaving 13 bases between. As DNA, the CDR3 is TGCAGCGTGGGGACTCCTCGATCCTACGAGCAGTACTTC. Translation gives CSVGTPRSYEQYF.

The chain recombines TRBV5-1 with TRBJ2-1; 9 bases are a match to TRBD2. With V trimmed by 0 bases and J by 5 bases, 6 bases remained unmatched. This CDR3 comprises 16 residues. The V gene's germline CDR1 is SGHRS and CDR2 YFSETQ. The CDR3 bases are TGCGCCAGCAGCTTGGTGCCGGGACTAGCAAACAATGAGCAGTTCTTC. Its translation is CASSLVPGLANNEQFF.

The chain employs TRBV19 and TRBJ2-3; 9 bases match TRBD1. V lost 5 bases and J lost 3; bases outside the gene matches: 15. The CDR3 runs 18 residues. Germline CDR1 and CDR2: LNHDA and SQIVND (reference sequence). CDR3 in DNA: TGTGCCAGTAGTTCTCGGGTCCACAGGGGGCGCGGGACAGATACGCAGTATTTT. Encoded protein: CASSSRVHRGRGTDTQYF.

V and J are TRBV19 and TRBJ2-5, with no clear D. V lost 5 bases to trimming and J lost 0 bases, with 16 bases between them. The CDR3 length is 16 residues. The germline V gene has CDR1 LNHDA and CDR2 SQIVND (reference sequence). DNA of the CDR3: TGTGCCAGTAGTCCTCGCCCCGTGCGGTACCAAGAGACCCAGTACTTC. This translates into CASSPRPVRYQETQYF.

The chain joins TRBV2 to TRBJ1-6, with 11 positions matching TRBD1. Trimming removed 1 base from V and 8 bases from J; junction bases left unmatched: 4. Germline-derived CDR1 and CDR2 are SNHLY and FYNNEI. The CDR3 is 16 amino acids. CDR3 sequence reads: CASSEEGQGDYSPLHF. The CDR3 coding sequence is TGTGCCAGCAGTGAAGAGGGACAGGGGGATTATTCACCCCTCCACTTT.

The chain uses TRBV5-5 and TRBJ1-3; D remains ambiguous. V lost 0 bases and J lost 0, with 7 bases in between. Germline V lookup: CDR1 SGHKS, CDR2 YYEKEE (reference sequence). The CDR3 runs to 15 residues. The CDR3 DNA reads TGTGCCAGCAGCTTGGGGCAGAACTCTGGAAACACCATATATTTT. It encodes CASSLGQNSGNTIYF. The complete variable domain, with remaining parts taken from reference TRBV5-5 and TRBJ1-3, reads DAGVTQSPTHLIKTRGQQVTLRCSPISGHKSVSWYQQVLGQGPQFIFQYYEKEERGRGNFPDRFSARQFPNYSSELNVNALLLGDSALYLCASSLGQNSGNTIYFGEGSWLTVV.

The chain is built from TRBV19 and TRBJ1-2; tentative D call: TRBD1 (5 bases). From germline, CDR1 is LNHDA and CDR2 SQIVND (reference sequence). The CDR3 length is 13 residues. Trimming left V 5 bases short and J 5 bases short, with 12 bases between. CDR3 sequence (DNA): TGTGCCAGTAGTCCCCTAGACAGATATGGCTACACCTTC. As protein: CASSPLDRYGYTF.

This rearrangement joins TRBV5-1 to TRBJ1-1; TRBD1 agrees at 7 bases. In germline, CDR1 is SGHRS, CDR2 YFSETQ. J lost 11 bases, V lost 4 bases, and 8 bases had no gene match. This CDR3 comprises 12 residues. CDR3: CASSEPTGQAFF. In DNA form, the CDR3 reads TGCGCCAGCAGCGAGCCGACAGGGCAGGCTTTCTTT.

The chain links TRBV10-3 to TRBJ1-2; 8 bases are shared with TRBD1. V lost 6 bases, J lost 1 base, and 4 bases stayed unmatched. Germline CDR1 is ENHRY and CDR2 is SYGVKD. The CDR3 loop spans 14 amino acids. The CDR3 bases are TGTGCCATCAGCGGACAGGGCTATAACTATGGCTACACCTTC. It yields the protein CAISGQGYNYGYTF.